Sequencing of this TCR beta chain was carried out in a study of shared clonotypes between healthy human individuals. Study in general: A couple of women and a few men aged 18 to 49 made up the donors. Points from the study as a whole: Across subsets, estimated richness was generally greater for naive than for memory populations.

The method was immunoSEQ multiplex PCR; TCRdb's version includes in-frame clones alone and lacks a portion of them. The sample has approximately 810,000 clones; 80% to 95% are singletons. Naive CD8 cells, CD45RO-negative and positively selected for CCR7, excluded terminally differentiated effector memory CD45RA+ cells. The donors, healthy adults who were HIV-negative, had experienced no recent acute infections or vaccinations. For this clone: The antigen remains unidentified.

The source of this sequence is a man between 25 and 39 years old in good health. Sequencing input: naive CD8+ T cells sorted from blood.

CDR3 amino acids: CASSTTGTGELFF. CDR3 DNA sequence: TGTGCCAGCAGCACGACAGGGACCGGGGAGCTGTTTTTT. The chain uses TRBV11-2 and TRBJ2-2, with 7 bases aligning to TRBD1. V shed 5 bases and J 5 bases; nucleotides not matched to a gene: 2. The germline gives CDR1 SGHAT, CDR2 FQNNGV. The CDR3 covers 13 residues.